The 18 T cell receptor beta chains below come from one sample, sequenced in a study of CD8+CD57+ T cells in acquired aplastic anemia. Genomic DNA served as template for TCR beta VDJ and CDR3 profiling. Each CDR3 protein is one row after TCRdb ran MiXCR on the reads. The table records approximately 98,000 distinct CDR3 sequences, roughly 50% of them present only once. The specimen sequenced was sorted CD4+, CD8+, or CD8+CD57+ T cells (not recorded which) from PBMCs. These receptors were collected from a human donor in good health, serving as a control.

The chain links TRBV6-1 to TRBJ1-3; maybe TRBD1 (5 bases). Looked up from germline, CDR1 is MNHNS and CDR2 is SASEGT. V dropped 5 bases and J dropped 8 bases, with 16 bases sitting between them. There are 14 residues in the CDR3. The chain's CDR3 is CASSPRGRGDTIYF. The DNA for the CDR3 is TGTGCCAGCAGTCCCCGGGGCCGAGGAGACACCATATATTTT.

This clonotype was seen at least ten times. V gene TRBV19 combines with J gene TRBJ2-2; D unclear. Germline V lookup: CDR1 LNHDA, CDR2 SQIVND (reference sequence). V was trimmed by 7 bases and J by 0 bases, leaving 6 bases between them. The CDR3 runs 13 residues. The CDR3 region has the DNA TGTGCCAGTACTTTTTCGAACACCGGGGAGCTGTTTTTT. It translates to CASTFSNTGELFF.

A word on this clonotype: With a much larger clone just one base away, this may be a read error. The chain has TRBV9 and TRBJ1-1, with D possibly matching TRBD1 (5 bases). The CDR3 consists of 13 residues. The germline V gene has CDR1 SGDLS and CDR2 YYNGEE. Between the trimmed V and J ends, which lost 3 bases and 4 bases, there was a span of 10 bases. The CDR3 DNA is TGTGCCAGCAGCGAGAGGGGAGTCACTGAAGCTTTCTTT. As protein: CASSERGVTEAFF.

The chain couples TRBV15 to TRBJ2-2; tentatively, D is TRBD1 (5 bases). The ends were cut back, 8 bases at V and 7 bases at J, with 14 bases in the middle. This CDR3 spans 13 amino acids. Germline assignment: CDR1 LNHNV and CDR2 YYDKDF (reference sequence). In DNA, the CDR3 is TGTGCCACCTTGGGGCAGGGCAGCGGGGAGCTGTTTTTT. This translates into CATLGQGSGELFF.

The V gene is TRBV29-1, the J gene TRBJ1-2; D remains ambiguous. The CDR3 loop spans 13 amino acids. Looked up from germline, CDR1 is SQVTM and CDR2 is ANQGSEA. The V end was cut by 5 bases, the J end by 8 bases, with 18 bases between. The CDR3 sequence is CSVREGTIGGYTF. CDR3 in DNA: TGCAGCGTTCGCGAGGGTACGATAGGGGGCTACACCTTC.

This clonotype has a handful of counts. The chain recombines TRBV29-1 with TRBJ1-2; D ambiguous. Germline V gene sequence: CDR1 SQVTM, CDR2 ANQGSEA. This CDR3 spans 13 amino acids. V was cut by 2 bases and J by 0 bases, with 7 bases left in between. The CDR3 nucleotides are TGCAGCGTTGAACGGCAGCCTAACTATGGCTACACCTTC. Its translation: CSVERQPNYGYTF. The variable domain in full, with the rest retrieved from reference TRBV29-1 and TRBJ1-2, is SAVISQKPSRDICQRGTSLTIQCQVDSQVTMMFWYRQQPGQSLTLIATANQGSEATYESGFVIDKFPISRPNLTFSTLTVSNMSPEDSSIYLCSVERQPNYGYTFGSGTRLTVV.

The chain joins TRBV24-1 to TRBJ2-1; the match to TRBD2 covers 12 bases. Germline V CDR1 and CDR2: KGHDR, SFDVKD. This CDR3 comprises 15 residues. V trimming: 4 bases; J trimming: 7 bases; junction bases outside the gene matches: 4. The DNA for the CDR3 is TGTGCCACCAGTGAAAGGACTAGCGGGACTAATGAGCAGTTCTTC. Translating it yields CATSERTSGTNEQFF.

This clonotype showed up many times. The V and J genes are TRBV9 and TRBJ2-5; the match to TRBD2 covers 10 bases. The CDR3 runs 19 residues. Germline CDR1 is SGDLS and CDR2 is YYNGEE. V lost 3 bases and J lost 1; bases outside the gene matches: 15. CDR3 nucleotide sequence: TGTGCCAGCAGCGACGAATCAGCTAGCGGGGGTTCGCTCCAAGAGACCCAGTACTTC. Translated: CASSDESASGGSLQETQYF.

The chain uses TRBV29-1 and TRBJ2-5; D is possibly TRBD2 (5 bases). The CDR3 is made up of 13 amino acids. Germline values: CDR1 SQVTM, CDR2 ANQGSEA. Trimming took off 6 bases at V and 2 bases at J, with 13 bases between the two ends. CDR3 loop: CSVGISGQETQYF. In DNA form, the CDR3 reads TGCAGCGTGGGGATATCGGGGCAAGAGACCCAGTACTTC.

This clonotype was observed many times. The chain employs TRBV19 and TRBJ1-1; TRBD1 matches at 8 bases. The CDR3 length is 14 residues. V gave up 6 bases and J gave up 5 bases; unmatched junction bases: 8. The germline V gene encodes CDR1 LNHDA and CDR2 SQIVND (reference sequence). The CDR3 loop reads CASRIRQGWTEAFF. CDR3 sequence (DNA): TGTGCCAGTAGGATAAGACAGGGGTGGACTGAAGCTTTCTTT.

CDR3 sequence: CRGGGTGGVETQYF. CDR3 DNA sequence: TGCAGGGGGGGGGGGACAGGGGGCGTTGAGACCCAGTACTTC. This chain uses TRBV20-1 with TRBJ2-5; 12 nucleotides match TRBD1. CDR1 and CDR2 from the germline V gene are DFQATT and SNEGSKA (reference sequence). The CDR3 runs 14 residues.

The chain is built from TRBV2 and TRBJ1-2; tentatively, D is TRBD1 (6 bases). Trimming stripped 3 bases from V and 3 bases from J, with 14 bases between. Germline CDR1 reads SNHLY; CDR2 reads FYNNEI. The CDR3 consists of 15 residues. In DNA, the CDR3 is TGTGCCAGCAGTGACAAGAGGGGGAATGACTATGGCTACACCTTC. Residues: CASSDKRGNDYGYTF.

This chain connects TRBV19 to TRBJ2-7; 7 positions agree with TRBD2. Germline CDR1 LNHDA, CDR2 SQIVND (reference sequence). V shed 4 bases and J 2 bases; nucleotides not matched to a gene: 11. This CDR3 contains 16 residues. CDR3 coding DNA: TGTGCCAGTAGTAGTCTGAACACCGGGGGGACCTACGAGCAGTACTTC. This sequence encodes CASSSLNTGGTYEQYF.

This CDR3 is CASSFSENTEAFF. Here the CDR3 DNA reads TGTGCCAGCAGCTTTAGCGAGAACACTGAAGCTTTCTTT. The chain has TRBV7-8 and TRBJ1-1; unclear D gene. The CDR3 totals 13 residues. The germline V gene encodes CDR1 SGHVS and CDR2 FQNEAQ. Deletions cut 3 bases from V and 1 base from J, with 6 bases between.

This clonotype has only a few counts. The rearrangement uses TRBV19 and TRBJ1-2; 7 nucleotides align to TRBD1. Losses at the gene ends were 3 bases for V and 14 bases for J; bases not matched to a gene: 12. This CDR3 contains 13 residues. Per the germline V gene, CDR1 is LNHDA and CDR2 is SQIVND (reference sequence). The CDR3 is CASSMEGQSASTF. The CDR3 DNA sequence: TGTGCCAGTAGTATGGAGGGACAGTCGGCTAGTACCTTC.

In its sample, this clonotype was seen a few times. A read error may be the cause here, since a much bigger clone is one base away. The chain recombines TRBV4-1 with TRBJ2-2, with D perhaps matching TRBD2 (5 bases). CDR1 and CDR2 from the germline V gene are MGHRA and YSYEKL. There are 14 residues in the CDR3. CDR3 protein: CASSLVWGDGELVF. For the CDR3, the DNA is TGCGCCAGCAGCCTCGTCTGGGGTGACGGGGAGCTGGTTTTT.

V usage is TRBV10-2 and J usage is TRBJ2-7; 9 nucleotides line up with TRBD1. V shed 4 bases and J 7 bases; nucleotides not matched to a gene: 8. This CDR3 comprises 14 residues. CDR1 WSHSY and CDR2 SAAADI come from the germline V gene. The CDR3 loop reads CASSGSDRGDEQYF. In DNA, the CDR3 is TGCGCCAGCAGTGGGTCCGACAGGGGGGATGAGCAGTACTTC.

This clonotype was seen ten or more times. CDR3 loop: CSAQTGPGYNEQFF. The CDR3 DNA sequence: TGCAGTGCTCAAACAGGGCCGGGTTACAATGAGCAGTTCTTC. This sequence joins TRBV20-1 and TRBJ2-1, with a weak D call TRBD1 (6 bases). The germline V gene has CDR1 DFQATT and CDR2 SNEGSKA (reference sequence). Trimming cost V 5 bases and J 4 bases, with 15 bases left between them. The CDR3 runs 14 residues.